The source of this TCR beta chain is a study of T cell repertoires in cytomegalovirus infection. About the study: In public TCR beta signatures, there were indications of both CMV infection and matching HLA type.

Germline CDR1 reads SEHNR; CDR2 reads FQNEAQ (reference sequence). After removal of 1 base from V and 2 bases from J, the junction contained 4 bases not matched to a gene. The CDR3 runs to 15 residues. TCRdb reprocessed the reads via MiXCR and lists one record per CDR3 protein. In the table there are around 300,000 distinct CDR3 sequences, over 7.5% of which are singletons. Worth noting for this clonotype: What it recognizes is unknown.

Study results and caveats: There were carriers of CMV plus the relevant HLA, and cumulative public TCR beta family frequency identified them. Dominant in the ex vivo response were TCR beta clonotypes restricted by HLA-C and specific for CMV.

The source is a human donor in good health (CMV status not recorded). Some clones in this sample may be carry-over from other donors' samples. This chain joins TRBV7-9 and TRBJ2-7; 8 bases align to TRBD2. Sequenced material: PBMCs. As DNA, the CDR3 is TGTGCCAGCAGCTTAGGGGGGACTAGGACCTACGAGCAGTACTTC. This translates into CASSLGGTRTYEQYF.